This TCR beta chain emerged from a study of molecular identifiers for immune sequencing clone quantification. For the study at large: Naive CD8 cell RNA, from 20,000 or 100,000 cells, was split five ways in replicates, with four sequenced.

Whole-study findings and limits: Clones carrying above 20 RNA copies accounted for over 98% of effector molecules, under 1% in naive cells.

Investigators produced naive CD8 libraries from about 20,000 to 1,000,000 sorted cells, drawing on 10%, 30% or 50% RNA. CDR1 MNHEY and CDR2 SVGAGI come from the germline V gene. The CDR3 sequence is 15 residues long. V was clipped by 5 bases and J by 3 bases; unmatched bases: 7. Making the bulk TCR libraries relied on previously described methods and listed TCR primers. TCRdb re-derived calls from the PCR reads in MiXCR, one entry per CDR3 protein. The sample yields some 580,000 distinct CDR3 sequences, 25% seen once. With respect to this clonotype: What it recognizes is unknown.

Specimen: naive CD8+ T cells from blood, with Jurkat cell RNA spiked in. The subset here: FACS-sorted CD8+CD4-CCR7+CD45RA+ naive T cells. V is TRBV6-5 and J is TRBJ2-7; TRBD1 matches at 10 bases. This TCR came from a human donor in good health. Some libraries in this study had Jurkat cell RNA spiked in. CDR3 DNA: TGTGCCAGCAGTGATCGGGGACAGGGGTTCTACGAGCAGTACTTC. Protein: CASSDRGQGFYEQYF.